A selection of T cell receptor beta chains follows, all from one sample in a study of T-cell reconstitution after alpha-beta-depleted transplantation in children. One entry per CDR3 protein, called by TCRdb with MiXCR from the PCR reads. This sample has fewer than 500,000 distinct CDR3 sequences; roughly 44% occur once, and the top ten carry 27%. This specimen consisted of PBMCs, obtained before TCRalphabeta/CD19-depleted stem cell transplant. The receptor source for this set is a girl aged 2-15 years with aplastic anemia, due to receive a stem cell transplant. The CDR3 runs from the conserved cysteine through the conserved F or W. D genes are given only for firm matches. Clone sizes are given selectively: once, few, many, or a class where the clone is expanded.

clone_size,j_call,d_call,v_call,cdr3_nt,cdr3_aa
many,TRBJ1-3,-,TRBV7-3,TGTGCCAGCAGCCCCCACTCAGGGAAGGTTCCTGGAAACACCATATATTTT,CASSPHSGKVPGNTIYF
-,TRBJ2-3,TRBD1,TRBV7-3,TGTGCCAGCAGCTCCGGGACAGGGGACGATACGCAGTATTTT,CASSSGTGDDTQYF
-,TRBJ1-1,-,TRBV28,TGTGCCAGCAGCTGGGGGCCAGGACTGAACACTGAAGCTTTCTTT,CASSWGPGLNTEAFF
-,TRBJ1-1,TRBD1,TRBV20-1,TGCAGTGCTAGGCTTCGGGGAGGGACAGTGAACACTGAAGCTTTCTTT,CSARLRGGTVNTEAFF
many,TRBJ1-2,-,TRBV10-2,TGCGCCAGCAGTGAGACTGCCGTCTATGGCTACACCTTC,CASSETAVYGYTF
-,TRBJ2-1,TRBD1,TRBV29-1,TGCAGCGGCGTTACAGGGGATTTCGACAATGAGCAGTTCTTC,CSGVTGDFDNEQFF
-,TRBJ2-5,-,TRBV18,TGTGCCAGCTCACCCCCAGGTGATACACAAGAGACCCAGTACTTC,CASSPPGDTQETQYF
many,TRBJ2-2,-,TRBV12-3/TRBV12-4,TGTGCCAGCAGTTTATCCCGGGTTACCACCGGGGAGCTGTTTTTT,CASSLSRVTTGELFF
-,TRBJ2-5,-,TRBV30,TGTGCCTGGAGTGGGACCTTAGGTGTGACCCAGTACTTC,CAWSGTLGVTQYF
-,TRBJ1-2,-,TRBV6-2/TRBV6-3,TGTGCCAGCAGTTACGGACAGTCCTATGGCTACACCTTC,CASSYGQSYGYTF
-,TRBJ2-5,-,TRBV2,TGTGCCAGCACTCCTTACATCGTACAAGAGACCCAGTACTTC,CASTPYIVQETQYF
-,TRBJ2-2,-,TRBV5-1,TGCGCCAGCAGCTTGGAGCCTAGGGACACCGGGGAGCTGTTTTTT,CASSLEPRDTGELFF
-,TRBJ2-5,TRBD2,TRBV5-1,TGCGCCACGCGACTAGCGGGGGTTAAGAGAGAGACCCAGTACTTC,CATRLAGVKRETQYF
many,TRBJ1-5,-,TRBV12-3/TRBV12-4,TGTGCCAGCAGTATATCGGACGGAGGAAATCAGCCCCAGCATTTT,CASSISDGGNQPQHF
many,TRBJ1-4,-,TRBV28,TGTGCCAGCAGTTTATCCGGGGGTAAGGGAAAACTGTTTTTT,CASSLSGGKGKLFF
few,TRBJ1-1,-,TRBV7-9,TGTGCCAGCAGCCTTTCCGAAGGGAAAGCTTTCTTT,CASSLSEGKAFF
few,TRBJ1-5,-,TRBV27,TGTGCCAGCAGTTGGGGGGCGAAACAGCCCCAGCATTTT,CASSWGAKQPQHF
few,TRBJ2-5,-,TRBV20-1,TGCAGTGCTAGAGTAAGGAACCGACAAGAGACCCAGTACTTC,CSARVRNRQETQYF
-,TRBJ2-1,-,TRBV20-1,TGCAGTGCTAGAGATGCAGCCCGTATCGCAAACAATGAGCAGTTCTTC,CSARDAARIANNEQFF
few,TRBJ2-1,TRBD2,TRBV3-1,TGTGCCAGCAGCCCTAGCGGGAGGGCCAATTACAATGAGCAGTTCTTC,CASSPSGRANYNEQFF
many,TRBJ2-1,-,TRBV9,TGTGCCAGCAGCGTATACACCTACAATGAGCAGTTCTTC,CASSVYTYNEQFF
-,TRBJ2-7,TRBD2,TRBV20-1,TGCAGTGCTGAACCCACTAGCGGGCTAACCTACGAGCAGTACTTC,CSAEPTSGLTYEQYF
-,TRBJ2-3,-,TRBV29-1,TGCAGCGGGACACGGTACCTCCAAGGCACAGATACGCAGTATTTT,CSGTRYLQGTDTQYF
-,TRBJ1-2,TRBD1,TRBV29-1,TGCAGCGTTCCGACAGGGGCGGCTGGCTACACCTTC,CSVPTGAAGYTF
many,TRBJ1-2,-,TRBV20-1,TGCAGTGCCACGGACAGCGACGGCTATGGCTACACCTTC,CSATDSDGYGYTF
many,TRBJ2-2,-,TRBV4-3,TGCGCCAGCAGCCAAGGAATGGTCACCGGGGAGCTGTTTTTT,CASSQGMVTGELFF
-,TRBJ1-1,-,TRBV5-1,TGCGTCAGCAGCCGATCGGACAGGAACACTGAAGCTTTCTTT,CVSSRSDRNTEAFF
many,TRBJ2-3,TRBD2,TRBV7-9,TGTGCCAGCAGCTTTAGCGGGGGGGCCACAGATACGCAGTATTTT,CASSFSGGATDTQYF
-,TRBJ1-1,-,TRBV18,TGTGCCAGCTCCCCAGGCCGACAGGCCGAAGGGGCTTTCTTT,CASSPGRQAEGAFF
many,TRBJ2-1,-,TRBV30,TGTGCCCGGCGGGGAGTTCGGGATGAGCAGTTCTTC,CARRGVRDEQFF
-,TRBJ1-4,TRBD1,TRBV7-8,TGTGCCAGCAGCTTAAACCTGGGAGGGACAGGGGTAAAACTGTTTTTT,CASSLNLGGTGVKLFF
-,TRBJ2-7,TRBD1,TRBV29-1,TGCAGCGTTGAGACAGGGAAATGGGCCTACGAGCAGTACTTC,CSVETGKWAYEQYF
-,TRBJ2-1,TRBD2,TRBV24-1,TGTGCCACCAGTGCTCTAGTGGGAGGGAATGAGCAGTTCTTC,CATSALVGGNEQFF